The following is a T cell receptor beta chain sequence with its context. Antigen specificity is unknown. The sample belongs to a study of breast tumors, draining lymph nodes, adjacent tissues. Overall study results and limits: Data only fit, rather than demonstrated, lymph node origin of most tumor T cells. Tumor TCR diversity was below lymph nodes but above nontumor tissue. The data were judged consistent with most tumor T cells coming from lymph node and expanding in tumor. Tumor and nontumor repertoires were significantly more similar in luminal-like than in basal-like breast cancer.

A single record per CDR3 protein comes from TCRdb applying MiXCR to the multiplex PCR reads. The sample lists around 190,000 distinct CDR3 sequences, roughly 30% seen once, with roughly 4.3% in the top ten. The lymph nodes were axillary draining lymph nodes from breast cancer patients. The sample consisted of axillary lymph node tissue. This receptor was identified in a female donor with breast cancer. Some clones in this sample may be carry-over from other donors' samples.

CDR3 nucleotide sequence: TGTGCCAGTAGGTCTAGCGGGGGCTCCTATAATTCACCCCTCCACTTT. This sequence encodes CASRSSGGSYNSPLHF. The chain is built from TRBV19 and TRBJ1-6, with D tentatively TRBD1 (5 bases). V gave up 6 bases and J gave up 0 bases, with 12 bases separating them. From germline, CDR1 is LNHDA and CDR2 SQIVND (reference sequence). CDR3 length: 16 amino acids.